This entry features one T cell receptor beta chain sequence. TCRdb keeps only in-frame clones here, not all; method: immunoSEQ multiplex PCR. The sample carries around 2.1 million clones, about 93% recorded once. This CDR3 region has 12 residues. The V segment lost 8 bases and the J segment 9 bases; nucleotides outside the gene matches: 1. CDR1 MNHEY and CDR2 SMNVEV come from the germline V gene (reference sequence). The data derive from a study of shared clonotypes between healthy human individuals. Whole-study context: Participating donors consisted of two women and three men aged 18 to 49.

The naive CD8 population came from CD45RO-negative cells selected for CCR7, without terminally differentiated effector memory CD45RA+ cells. The chain recombines TRBV27 with TRBJ2-1; 13 bases line up with TRBD2. This clonotype originated in a man aged 18 to 29 in good health. Some clones in this sample may be carry-over from other donors' samples. Input material: naive CD8+ T cells from PBMCs. In nucleotides, the CDR3 is TGTGCCAGCGGACTAGCGGGAGTTGAGCAGTTCTTC. As protein: CASGLAGVEQFF.